This TCR beta chain was recorded in a study of human T cells and chemical hapten exposure. Study-wide results and caveats: While controls formed fewer of them, expanded TCRs formed significantly more large CDR3 similarity clusters. DPC sensitization produced no change in TCRs with frequency above 1 in 1000.

In this sample, this clonotype turned up a few times. Its target is not known. The V gene's germline CDR1 is SNHLY and CDR2 FYNNEI. The CDR3 loop spans 16 amino acids. V trimming: 7 bases; J trimming: 5 bases; junction bases outside the gene matches: 7. The library tagged each cDNA molecule with unique molecular identifiers. In TCRdb, the RACE reads were re-called with MiXCR into one record per CDR3 protein. This repertoire shows just under 350,000 distinct CDR3 sequences, about 7% found once; its top ten account for 8.4%. Time point here: patch test 1, 2 weeks after DPC sensitization. Treatment here: therapeutic diphenylcyclopropenone sensitization with weekly scalp DPC.

The source is a woman aged 18-30 years with alopecia areata. Some clones in this sample may be carry-over from other donors' samples. V and J are TRBV2 and TRBJ2-6; 11 nucleotides align to TRBD2. Material: whole blood, obtained in connection with sensitization to the hapten diphenylcyclopropenone (DPC). For the CDR3, the DNA is TGTGCCAGCAACGTAGCGGGGGGGAGCAGGGCCAACGTCCTGACTTTC. Its protein is CASNVAGGSRANVLTF.